This TCR beta chain came from a study of control samples from healthy donors and cancer patients (dated by TCRdb to 2020 to 2022). Concerning this clone itself: It has no known antigen specificity. No base quality information exists; no much larger clone differs at one position.

Via the germline V gene (reference sequence), CDR1 is MNHNY and CDR2 SVGAGI. V is pared back by 7 bases and J by 5 bases, with 18 bases lying between the germline termini. From cysteine to phenylalanine, the CDR3 is 14 amino acids long. Only the CDR3 DNA is retained, 42 bases long and in frame from the first base. Libraries were prepared through the immunoSEQ multiplex PCR assay. The source is immuneACCESS, and TCRdb retained only in-frame sequences with V and J called. Part of the clones is not carried over; for the studies checked, unresolved V genes explain less than half of this, and the remainder is unexplained. The sample profile shows 150,000 or so clones; over 90% of them were found once. The ten top clones hold over 2% of the sample.

The chain is encoded by TRBV6-6 joined to TRBJ2-7; perhaps TRBD2 is the D gene, with 6 bases matching. Input material: blood. The origin of this receptor is a man in his forties or fifties in good health. The bases read TGTGCCAGCACTCCGGGACGGACGGGGGACGAGCAGTACTTC. It is translated as CASTPGRTGDEQYF.